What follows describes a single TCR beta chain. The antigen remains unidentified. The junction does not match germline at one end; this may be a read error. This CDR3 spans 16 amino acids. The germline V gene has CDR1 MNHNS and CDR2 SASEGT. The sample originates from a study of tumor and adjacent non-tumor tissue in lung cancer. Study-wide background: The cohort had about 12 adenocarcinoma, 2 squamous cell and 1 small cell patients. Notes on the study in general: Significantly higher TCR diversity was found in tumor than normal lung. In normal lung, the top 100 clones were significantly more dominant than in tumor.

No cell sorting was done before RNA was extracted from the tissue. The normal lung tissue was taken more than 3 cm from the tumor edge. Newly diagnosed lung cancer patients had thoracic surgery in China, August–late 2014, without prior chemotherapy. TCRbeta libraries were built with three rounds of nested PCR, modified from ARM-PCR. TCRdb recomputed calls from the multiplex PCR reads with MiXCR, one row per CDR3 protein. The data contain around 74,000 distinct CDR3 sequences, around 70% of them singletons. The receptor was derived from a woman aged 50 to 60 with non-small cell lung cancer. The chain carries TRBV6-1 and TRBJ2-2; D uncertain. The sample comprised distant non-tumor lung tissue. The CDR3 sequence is CAIMRFSAVNAGELFF. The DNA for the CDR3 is TGTGCCATCATGCGGTTTTCGGCAGTGAACGCCGGGGAGCTGTTTTTT.